The present T cell receptor beta chain was sequenced within a study of CD8+CD57+ T cells in acquired aplastic anemia. Across the whole study: Sorted CD4+ and CD8+ cells yielded around 3.2 ug of DNA on average. Study-level findings and limits: Controls did not differ significantly from patients in CD8+ Simpson's diversity. Both patients and controls carried the same twenty-nine CD8+ CDR3 sequences.

CDR3 and TCR beta VDJ profiling relied on a genomic DNA template. From the reads, TCRdb called clonotypes with MiXCR, one entry per CDR3 protein. The data contain over 150,000 distinct CDR3 sequences, about 60% of them singletons. Details on this clonotype: Its matching antigen is unknown.

V lost 2 bases and J lost 6; bases outside the gene matches: 4. The CDR3 sequence is 13 residues long. Looked up from germline, CDR1 is SQVTM and CDR2 is ANQGSEA. Patients picked for sequencing had shown CD8+CD57+ cell expansion detected by flow cytometry. Patients had received no therapy at the time of blood sampling. V gene TRBV29-1 combines with J gene TRBJ2-3; 8 positions agree with TRBD1. Sequenced: sorted CD4+, CD8+, or CD8+CD57+ T cells (not recorded which) from PBMCs. The clonotype originates from a human donor with aplastic anemia. DNA of the CDR3: TGCAGCGTTGAAAAGACAGGGGCCGATACGCAGTATTTT. Translation gives CSVEKTGADTQYF.